These T cell receptor beta chains were read from a single sample in a study of Graves' ophthalmopathy and Graves' hyperthyroidism. TCRdb re-analysed the multiplex PCR reads in MiXCR, keeping a single row per CDR3 protein. Here the sample spans under 400,000 distinct CDR3 sequences, about a sixth being singletons. Input material: peripheral blood. Receptors originate from an adult man with Graves' ophthalmopathy. Each CDR3 is given with its conserved first and last residue. The order of the fields is D gene, J gene, clone size, V gene, CDR3 protein, CDR3 DNA. A D gene is named only where the DNA matches it firmly. A clone size is listed for some rows: how often the clone was seen (once, few, many), or a class if it is expanded.

D gene: TRBD1
J gene: TRBJ1-1
clone size: many
V gene: TRBV14
CDR3 protein: CASSQDRKGANTEAFF
CDR3 DNA: TGTGCCAGCAGCCAAGATCGTAAGGGGGCGAACACTGAAGCTTTCTTT

D gene: TRBD1
J gene: TRBJ1-2
clone size: -
V gene: TRBV6-2/TRBV6-3
CDR3 protein: CASSSHRTGDTNYGYTF
CDR3 DNA: TGTGCCAGCAGTTCTCACCGGACAGGGGATACTAACTATGGCTACACCTTC

D gene: -
J gene: TRBJ2-7
clone size: many
V gene: TRBV27
CDR3 protein: CASSLSWTDSYEQYF
CDR3 DNA: TGTGCCAGCAGTCTATCCTGGACAGACTCCTACGAGCAGTACTTC

D gene: -
J gene: TRBJ1-6
clone size: -
V gene: TRBV15
CDR3 protein: CATSRDIAGLGNNSPLHF
CDR3 DNA: TGTGCCACCAGCAGAGACATTGCTGGACTAGGGAATAATTCACCCCTCCACTTT

D gene: -
J gene: TRBJ1-1
clone size: -
V gene: TRBV12-3/TRBV12-4
CDR3 protein: CASSPRRRAEAFF
CDR3 DNA: TGTGCCAGCAGTCCCCGGCGTAGGGCGGAAGCTTTCTTT

D gene: -
J gene: TRBJ2-5
clone size: -
V gene: TRBV7-8
CDR3 protein: CASSPAQGWGKTQYF
CDR3 DNA: TGTGCCAGCAGCCCAGCCCAGGGGTGGGGAAAGACCCAGTACTTC

D gene: TRBD1
J gene: TRBJ1-6
clone size: many
V gene: TRBV11-2
CDR3 protein: CASSSLPTGLYSPLHF
CDR3 DNA: TGTGCCAGCAGCTCACTTCCGACAGGGCTTTATTCACCCCTCCACTTT

D gene: -
J gene: TRBJ1-2
clone size: many
V gene: TRBV12-3/TRBV12-4
CDR3 protein: CASSLAQGLNGYTF
CDR3 DNA: TGTGCCAGCAGTTTGGCCCAGGGTTTGAATGGCTACACCTTC

D gene: -
J gene: TRBJ2-5
clone size: -
V gene: TRBV28
CDR3 protein: CASIIRTVRQETQYF
CDR3 DNA: TGTGCCAGCATCATTAGGACAGTAAGGCAAGAGACCCAGTACTTC

D gene: -
J gene: TRBJ1-3
clone size: many
V gene: TRBV7-6
CDR3 protein: CASSNGTPGSGNTIYF
CDR3 DNA: TGTGCCAGCAGCAACGGGACACCGGGCTCTGGAAACACCATATATTTT

D gene: -
J gene: TRBJ2-5
clone size: -
V gene: TRBV6-5
CDR3 protein: CASRRLEYQETQYF
CDR3 DNA: TGTGCCAGCAGACGACTGGAGTACCAAGAGACCCAGTACTTC

D gene: TRBD2
J gene: TRBJ2-7
clone size: many
V gene: TRBV15
CDR3 protein: CATSRGLRDPYEQYF
CDR3 DNA: TGTGCCACCAGCAGGGGACTACGGGACCCCTACGAGCAGTACTTC

D gene: -
J gene: TRBJ2-7
clone size: many
V gene: TRBV20-1
CDR3 protein: CSALLGQYEQYF
CDR3 DNA: TGCAGTGCTCTCTTGGGCCAGTACGAGCAGTACTTC

D gene: -
J gene: TRBJ2-7
clone size: -
V gene: TRBV6-5
CDR3 protein: CASSYAETYEQYF
CDR3 DNA: TGTGCCAGCAGTTATGCGGAGACCTACGAGCAGTACTTC